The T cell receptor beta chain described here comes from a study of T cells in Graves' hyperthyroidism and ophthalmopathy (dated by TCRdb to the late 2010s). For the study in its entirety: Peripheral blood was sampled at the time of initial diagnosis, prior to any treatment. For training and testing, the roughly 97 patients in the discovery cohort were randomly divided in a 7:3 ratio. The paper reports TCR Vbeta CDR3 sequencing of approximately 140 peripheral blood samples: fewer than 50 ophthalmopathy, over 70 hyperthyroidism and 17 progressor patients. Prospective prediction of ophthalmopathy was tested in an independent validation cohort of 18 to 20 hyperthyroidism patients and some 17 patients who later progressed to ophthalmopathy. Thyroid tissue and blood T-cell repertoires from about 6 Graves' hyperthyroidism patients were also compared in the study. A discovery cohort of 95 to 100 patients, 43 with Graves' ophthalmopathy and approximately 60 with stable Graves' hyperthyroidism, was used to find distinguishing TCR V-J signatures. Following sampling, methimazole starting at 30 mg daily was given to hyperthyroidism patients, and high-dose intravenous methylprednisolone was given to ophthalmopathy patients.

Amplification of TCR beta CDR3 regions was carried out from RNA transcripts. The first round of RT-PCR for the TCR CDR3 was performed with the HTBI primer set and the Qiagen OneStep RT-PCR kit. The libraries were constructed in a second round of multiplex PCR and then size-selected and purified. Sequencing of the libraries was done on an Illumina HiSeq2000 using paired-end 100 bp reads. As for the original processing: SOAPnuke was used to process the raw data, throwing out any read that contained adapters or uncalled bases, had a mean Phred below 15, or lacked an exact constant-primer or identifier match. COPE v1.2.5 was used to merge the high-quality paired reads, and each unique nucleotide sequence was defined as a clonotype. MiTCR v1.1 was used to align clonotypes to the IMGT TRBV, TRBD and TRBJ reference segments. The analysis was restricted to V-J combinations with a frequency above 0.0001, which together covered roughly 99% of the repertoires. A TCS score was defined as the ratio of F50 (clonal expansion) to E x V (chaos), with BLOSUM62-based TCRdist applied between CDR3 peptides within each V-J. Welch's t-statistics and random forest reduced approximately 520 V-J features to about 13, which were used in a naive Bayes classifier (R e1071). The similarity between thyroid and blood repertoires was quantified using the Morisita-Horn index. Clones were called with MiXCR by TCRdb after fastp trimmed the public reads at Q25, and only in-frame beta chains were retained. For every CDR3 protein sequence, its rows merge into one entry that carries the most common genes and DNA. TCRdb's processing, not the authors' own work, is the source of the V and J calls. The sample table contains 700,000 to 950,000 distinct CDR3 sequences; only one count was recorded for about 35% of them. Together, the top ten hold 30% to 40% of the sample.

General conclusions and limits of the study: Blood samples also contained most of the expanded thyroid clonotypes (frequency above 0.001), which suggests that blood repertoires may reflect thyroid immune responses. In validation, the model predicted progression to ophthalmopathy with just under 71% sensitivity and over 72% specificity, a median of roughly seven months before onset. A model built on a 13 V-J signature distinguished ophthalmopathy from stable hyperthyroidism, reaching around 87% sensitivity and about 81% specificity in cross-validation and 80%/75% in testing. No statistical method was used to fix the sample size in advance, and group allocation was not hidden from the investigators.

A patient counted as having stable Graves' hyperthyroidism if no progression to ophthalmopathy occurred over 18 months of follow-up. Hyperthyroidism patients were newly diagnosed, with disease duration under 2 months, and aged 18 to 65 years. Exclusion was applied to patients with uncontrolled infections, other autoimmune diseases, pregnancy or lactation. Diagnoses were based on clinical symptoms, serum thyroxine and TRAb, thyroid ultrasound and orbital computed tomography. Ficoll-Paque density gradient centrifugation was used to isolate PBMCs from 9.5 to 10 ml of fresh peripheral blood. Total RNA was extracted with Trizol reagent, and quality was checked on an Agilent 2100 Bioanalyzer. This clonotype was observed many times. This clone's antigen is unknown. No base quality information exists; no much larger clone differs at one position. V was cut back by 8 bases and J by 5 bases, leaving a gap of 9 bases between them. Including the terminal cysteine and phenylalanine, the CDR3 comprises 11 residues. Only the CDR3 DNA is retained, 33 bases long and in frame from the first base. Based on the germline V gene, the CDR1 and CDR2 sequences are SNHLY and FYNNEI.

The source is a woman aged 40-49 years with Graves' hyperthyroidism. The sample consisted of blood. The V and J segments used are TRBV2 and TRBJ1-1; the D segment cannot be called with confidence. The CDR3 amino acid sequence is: CASQTWTEAFF. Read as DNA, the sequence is TGTGCCAGCCAAACGTGGACTGAAGCTTTCTTT.